This T cell receptor (beta chain) was recovered during a study of T cells after yellow fever vaccination (dated by TCRdb to about 2019). For the wider study: The SMART-Seq v4 Ultra Low Input RNA kit was used to prepare libraries from fractions with low cell numbers. Two healthy male donors made up the cohort, one aged 18 to 30 years and the other aged 30 to 40 years. To follow T-cell clones before and after primary and booster YFV17D yellow fever vaccination, bulk TCR alpha and beta repertoires were sequenced over time. Bulk PBMC replicates and cell subsets were isolated from blood drawn at multiple timepoints before and after both primary and secondary immunization.

The cysteine opens and the phenylalanine closes a CDR3 of 15 amino acids. Only CDR3 DNA is held: 45 bases, read in frame from base 1. V is reduced by 2 bases and J by 1 base, leaving a spacing of 8 bases between them. Based on the germline V gene, the CDR1 and CDR2 sequences are MNHEY and SVGAGI. Results and caveats for the whole study, not just this receptor: Because abundant contaminating clonotypes from the bulk population could be contained in FACS-sorted repertoires, computational filtering was required. After the booster, most of the clones that had expanded following primary vaccination were detected again (around 95% of CD4 and more than 85% of CD8), which suggests that memory was broadly maintained. A small fraction of clonotypes appeared in both the CD4 and CD8 compartments, likely as a result of convergent recombination. Because the study included only a couple of donors, the extent to which the findings can be generalized is limited. Compared with the primary T-cell response, the secondary T-cell response was weaker but faster, peaking on day 5 rather than day 15.

This sample was sequenced with an Illumina NovaSeq 6000. TCR cDNA was synthesized by 5'RACE template switching, through which a universal primer site and unique molecular identifiers were introduced. Priming of cDNA synthesis was performed from both the TCR alpha and TCR beta constant segments. Libraries were amplified in two PCR steps, with sample barcodes and sequencing adapters added in the second step. Sequencing of the libraries was done on either Illumina HiSeq 2500 (2x100 bp) or NovaSeq (2x150 bp). As for the original processing: MIGEC was used to demultiplex reads and collapse the reads into UMI consensus sequences, and MiXCR was used for V(D)J alignment. Using edgeR on replicate PBMC samples, clonotypes were called vaccine-responding if FDR was below 0.01 and the log2 fold change was above 5 up to day 15. Bulk clonotypes were assigned CD4 or CD8 identity according to which sequenced CD4 or CD8 repertoire held them at higher abundance. TCRdb trimmed public reads at Q25 via fastp, called clones via MiXCR and kept in-frame beta chains. Every entry covers one CDR3 protein and lists the most common genes and DNA from its rows. TCRdb, not the authors, supplied the V and J calls. The sample table contains over 300,000 distinct CDR3 sequences; only one count was recorded for 3.6% of them. The ten largest account for 23% of the sample.

Per the publication, the treatment or condition label means: live attenuated yellow fever vaccine strain. At each blood-draw timepoint, two biological replicates of bulk PBMCs were collected. PBMCs were isolated from peripheral blood using a standard Ficoll-Paque protocol. RNA was extracted with TriZol from bulk PBMCs, CD4 and CD8 fractions, and dextramer-positive and dextramer-negative fractions. This clonotype has at least ten counts. Its antigen is unknown. Per-base quality was not reported, and no clone a single base away is much larger than it. This TCR came from a man between 18 and 29 years old who received the YFV17D yellow fever vaccine. In this chain, TRBV6-5 is recombined with TRBJ2-2, with a weak D call of TRBD2 (6 bases match). This sample comprised PBMCs, obtained on the day of the yellow fever booster vaccination. The DNA is TGTGCCAGCAGTTACCTAGCGATGAACACCGGGGAGCTGTTTTTT. Translated, it reads CASSYLAMNTGELFF.